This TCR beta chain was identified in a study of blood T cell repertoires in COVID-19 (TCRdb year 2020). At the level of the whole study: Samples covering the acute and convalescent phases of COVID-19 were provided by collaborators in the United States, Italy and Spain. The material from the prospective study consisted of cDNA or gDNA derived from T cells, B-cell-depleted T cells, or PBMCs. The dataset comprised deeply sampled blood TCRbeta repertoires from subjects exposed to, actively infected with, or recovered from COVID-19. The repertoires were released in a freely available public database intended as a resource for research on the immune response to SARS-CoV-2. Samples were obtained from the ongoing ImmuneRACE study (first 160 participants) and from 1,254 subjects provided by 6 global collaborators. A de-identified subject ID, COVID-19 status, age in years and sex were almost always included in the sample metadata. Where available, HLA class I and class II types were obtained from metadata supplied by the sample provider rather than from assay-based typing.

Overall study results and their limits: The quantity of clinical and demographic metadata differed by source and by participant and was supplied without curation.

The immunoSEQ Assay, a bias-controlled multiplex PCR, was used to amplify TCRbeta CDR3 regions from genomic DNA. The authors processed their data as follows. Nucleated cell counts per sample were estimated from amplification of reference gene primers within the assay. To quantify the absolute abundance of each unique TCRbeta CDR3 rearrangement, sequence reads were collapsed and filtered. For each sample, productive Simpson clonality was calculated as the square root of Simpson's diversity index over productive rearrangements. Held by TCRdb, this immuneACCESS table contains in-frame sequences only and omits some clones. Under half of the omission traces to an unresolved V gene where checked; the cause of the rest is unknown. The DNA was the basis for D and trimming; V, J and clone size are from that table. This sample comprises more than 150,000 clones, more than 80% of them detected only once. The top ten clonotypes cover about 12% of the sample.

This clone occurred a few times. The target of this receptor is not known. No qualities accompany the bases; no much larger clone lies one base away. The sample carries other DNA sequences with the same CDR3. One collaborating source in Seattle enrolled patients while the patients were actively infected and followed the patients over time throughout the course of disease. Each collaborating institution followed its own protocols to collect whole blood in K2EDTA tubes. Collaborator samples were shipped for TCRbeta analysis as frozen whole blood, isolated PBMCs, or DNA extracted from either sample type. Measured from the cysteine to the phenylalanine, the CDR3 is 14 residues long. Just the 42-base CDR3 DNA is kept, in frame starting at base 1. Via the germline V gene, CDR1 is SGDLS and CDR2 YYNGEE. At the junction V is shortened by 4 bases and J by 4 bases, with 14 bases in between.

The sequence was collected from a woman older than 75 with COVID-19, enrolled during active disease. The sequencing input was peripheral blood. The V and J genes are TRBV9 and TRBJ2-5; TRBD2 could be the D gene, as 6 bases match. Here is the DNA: TGTGCCAGCAGCCCTCTCGGGGGAGGAGAGACCCAGTACTTC. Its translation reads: CASSPLGGGETQYF.